The T cell receptor beta chain described here comes from a study of follicular helper T cells after annual influenza vaccination. This table comes from immunoSEQ multiplex PCR, and its TCRdb copy is limited to in-frame clones, with some not included. This sample has about 15,000 clones; about four fifths occur once, and the top ten carry approximately 1.3%. Time point defined: 2014-2015 season, 7 days after vaccination. V shed 5 bases, J shed 1 base, and the junction held 3 bases outside the gene matches. Germline assignment: CDR1 SQVTM and CDR2 ANQGSEA. The CDR3 has 14 residues. The chain links TRBV29-1 to TRBJ2-2, with 8 nucleotides matching TRBD1. The material sequenced was CXCR5+ CD38- circulating T follicular helper cells from blood, taken 7 days after influenza vaccination. Indicated subset: circulating Tfh, non-naive CD4+CXCR5+PD-1+ (ICOS+CD38+ or ICOS-CD38-). The sequence was collected from an adult who received the influenza vaccine. The CDR3 here is CSVQGTGNTGELFF. DNA of the CDR3: TGCAGCGTTCAAGGGACAGGGAACACCGGGGAGCTGTTTTTT.